A selection of T cell receptor beta chains follows, all from one sample in a study of OX40 agonist ivuxolimab in advanced cancers. TCRdb's copy holds only in-frame clones and misses some; the assay was immunoSEQ multiplex PCR. The profile shows about 17,000 clones, 83% of them singletons. The input for sequencing was CD4+ or CD8+ T cells sorted from blood, taken in a trial of the OX40 agonist ivuxolimab. These receptor sequences come from an adult with an advanced solid tumor such as melanoma, head and neck, liver or kidney cancer. CDR3s include the opening cysteine and the closing phenylalanine or tryptophan.

CDR3aa: CASSLDASSGNTIYF
v_gene: TRBV5-5
j_gene: TRBJ1-3

CDR3aa: CASSSVRTGGDEQFF
v_gene: TRBV5-5
j_gene: TRBJ2-1

CDR3aa: CSVTGQGSTNTGELFF
v_gene: TRBV29-1
j_gene: TRBJ2-2

CDR3aa: CASSLVSGSLPDTQYF
v_gene: TRBV5-8
j_gene: TRBJ2-3

CDR3aa: CSVDPRGTNTEAFF
v_gene: TRBV29-1
j_gene: TRBJ1-1

CDR3aa: CASSVTGNTEAFF
v_gene: TRBV5-1
j_gene: TRBJ1-1

CDR3aa: CASSLGARGRTGELFF
v_gene: TRBV7-8
j_gene: TRBJ2-2

CDR3aa: CASSWQTYEQYF
v_gene: TRBV25-1
j_gene: TRBJ2-7

CDR3aa: CASSNRPGPYEQYF
v_gene: TRBV19
j_gene: TRBJ2-7

CDR3aa: CASSESILSGSYNEQFF
v_gene: TRBV10-1
j_gene: TRBJ2-1

CDR3aa: CASINLGGEQYF
v_gene: TRBV2
j_gene: TRBJ2-7

CDR3aa: CSAGQGVETQYF
v_gene: TRBV29-1
j_gene: TRBJ2-5

CDR3aa: CASSPTVLAVNEQFF
v_gene: TRBV7-3
j_gene: TRBJ2-1

CDR3aa: CASSVVAGVSSGANVLTF
v_gene: TRBV9
j_gene: TRBJ2-6

CDR3aa: CAWSMGPAGLDYTF
v_gene: TRBV30
j_gene: TRBJ1-2

CDR3aa: CAISGGSNQPQHF
v_gene: TRBV10-3
j_gene: TRBJ1-5

CDR3aa: CASSVVGGSWEAYEQYF
v_gene: TRBV6-1
j_gene: TRBJ2-7

CDR3aa: CASSAGTAEETQYF
v_gene: TRBV5-1
j_gene: TRBJ2-5

CDR3aa: CASSGLGFSGNTIYF
v_gene: TRBV11-1
j_gene: TRBJ1-3

CDR3aa: CASRTGVDTGELFF
v_gene: TRBV28
j_gene: TRBJ2-2

CDR3aa: CASRRGREVNNEQFF
v_gene: TRBV21-1
j_gene: TRBJ2-1

CDR3aa: CASSAGLAANTGELFF
v_gene: TRBV9
j_gene: TRBJ2-2

CDR3aa: CASSTAGLEQFF
v_gene: TRBV19
j_gene: TRBJ2-1

CDR3aa: CASSVTGSGTEAFF
v_gene: TRBV5-1
j_gene: TRBJ1-1

CDR3aa: CASSHRGLGANSPLHF
v_gene: TRBV4-3
j_gene: TRBJ1-6

CDR3aa: CASREGGTDTQYF
v_gene: TRBV28
j_gene: TRBJ2-3

CDR3aa: CASSLASGGQGYSPLHF
v_gene: TRBV7-6
j_gene: TRBJ1-6

CDR3aa: CASSRTGIGNTIYF
v_gene: TRBV5-4
j_gene: TRBJ1-3

CDR3aa: CASSLAGTGTGELFF
v_gene: TRBV28
j_gene: TRBJ2-2

CDR3aa: CASSQEQMNTEAFF
v_gene: TRBV4-1
j_gene: TRBJ1-1

CDR3aa: CASSPGPRDSVYNEQFF
v_gene: TRBV11-3
j_gene: TRBJ2-1

CDR3aa: CSVLQGASKTQYF
v_gene: TRBV29-1
j_gene: TRBJ2-5

CDR3aa: CASSPLAGRSNEQYF
v_gene: TRBV18
j_gene: -

CDR3aa: CASSQGSSEQYF
v_gene: TRBV5-1
j_gene: TRBJ2-7

CDR3aa: CASRPGTEGEKLFF
v_gene: TRBV28
j_gene: TRBJ1-4

CDR3aa: CSVVNVWEQYF
v_gene: TRBV29-1
j_gene: TRBJ2-7